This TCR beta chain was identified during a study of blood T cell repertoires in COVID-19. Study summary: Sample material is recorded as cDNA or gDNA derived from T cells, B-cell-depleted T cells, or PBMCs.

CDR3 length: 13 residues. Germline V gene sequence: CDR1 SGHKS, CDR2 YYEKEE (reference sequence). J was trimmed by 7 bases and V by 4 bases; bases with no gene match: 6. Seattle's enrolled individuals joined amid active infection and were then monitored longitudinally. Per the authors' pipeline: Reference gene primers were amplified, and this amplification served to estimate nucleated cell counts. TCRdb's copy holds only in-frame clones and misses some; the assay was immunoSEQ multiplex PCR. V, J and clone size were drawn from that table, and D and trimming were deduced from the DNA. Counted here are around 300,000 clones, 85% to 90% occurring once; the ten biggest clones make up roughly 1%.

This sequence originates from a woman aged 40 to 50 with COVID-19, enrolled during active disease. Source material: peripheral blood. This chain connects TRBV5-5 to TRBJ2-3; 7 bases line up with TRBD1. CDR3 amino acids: CASSGTGAHTQYF. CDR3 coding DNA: TGTGCCAGCAGCGGAACAGGGGCCCATACGCAGTATTTT. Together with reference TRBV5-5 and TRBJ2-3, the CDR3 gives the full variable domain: DAGVTQSPTHLIKTRGQQVTLRCSPISGHKSVSWYQQVLGQGPQFIFQYYEKEERGRGNFPDRFSARQFPNYSSELNVNALLLGDSALYLCASSGTGAHTQYFGPGTRLTVL.